This entry lists 19 T cell receptor beta chains sequenced from one sample in a study of Ad26.COV2.S vaccination and SARS-CoV-2 variants. The method was immunoSEQ multiplex PCR; TCRdb's version includes in-frame clones alone and lacks a portion of them. The sample holds approximately 340,000 clones, approximately 90% seen once. The sequencing used peripheral blood, collected after recovery from COVID-19. These receptors were taken from a human donor who had recovered from COVID-19.

The chain uses TRBV6-1 and TRBJ1-1; weak D call: TRBD1 (6 bases). Trimming removed 1 base at V and 5 bases at J, with 17 bases between. Germline V lookup: CDR1 MNHNS, CDR2 SASEGT. The CDR3 length is 16 residues. This chain's CDR3 is CASSEDPDSSRTEAFF. Written as DNA, the CDR3 is TGTGCCAGCAGTGAAGACCCGGACAGTTCTAGGACTGAAGCTTTCTTT.

The V gene is TRBV7-2, the J gene TRBJ2-1; the D is unclear. CDR1 and CDR2 from the germline V gene are SGHTA and FQGNSA. The CDR3 has 15 residues. V was pared by 1 base and J by 1 base, with 8 bases between. CDR3 protein: CASSLDQPSYNEQFF. The CDR3 DNA sequence: TGTGCCAGCAGCTTAGATCAGCCTTCCTACAATGAGCAGTTCTTC.

The chain uses TRBV28 and TRBJ1-4; D gene uncertain. Trimming cost V 4 bases and J 4 bases, with 10 bases left between them. The CDR3 is 14 amino acids. The germline V gene encodes CDR1 MDHEN and CDR2 SYDVKM. This CDR3 is CASSYGILNEKLFF. The DNA of the CDR3 is TGTGCCAGCAGTTACGGGATTCTTAATGAAAAACTGTTTTTT.

The chain has TRBV7-8 and TRBJ2-7, with a weak D call TRBD1 (6 bases). Germline-derived CDR1 and CDR2 are SGHVS and FQNEAQ. The CDR3 totals 15 residues. V gave up 2 bases and J gave up 3 bases, with 14 bases separating them. DNA of the CDR3: TGTGCCAGCAGCTTACTCCAGGACAGCTTCTACGAGCAGTACTTC. Residues: CASSLLQDSFYEQYF.

The V call is TRBV4-1, the J call TRBJ2-7; D remains ambiguous. The CDR3 extends over 14 amino acids. Trimming cost V 1 base and J 0 bases, with 7 bases left between them. Germline CDR1 is MGHRA and CDR2 is YSYEKL. The CDR3 nucleotides are TGCGCCAGCAGCCAAGGCAGTTTCTCCTACGAGCAGTACTTC. It specifies CASSQGSFSYEQYF.

The V gene is TRBV5-4, the J gene TRBJ2-1, with D perhaps TRBD1 (6 bases). This CDR3 is 15 amino acids long. Looked up from germline, CDR1 is SGHNT and CDR2 is YYREEE (reference sequence). Trimming pared 0 bases from V and 0 bases from J, leaving 7 bases between. The CDR3 coding sequence is TGTGCCAGCAGCTTGGTGGGGGCCTCCTACAATGAGCAGTTCTTC. This sequence encodes CASSLVGASYNEQFF.

The rearrangement links TRBV27 to TRBJ1-4; no firm D call. Germline V gene sequence: CDR1 MNHEY, CDR2 SMNVEV (reference sequence). The CDR3 has 15 amino acids. Trimming pared 0 bases from V and 4 bases from J, leaving 9 bases between. The DNA for the CDR3 is TGTGCCAGCAGTTTATCGATGGGGTTTAATGAAAAACTGTTTTTT. This translates into CASSLSMGFNEKLFF.

The CDR3 DNA reads as TGCGCCACCTCAGACCCAGCGGGGGGCACAGATACGCAGTATTTT. Encoded protein: CATSDPAGGTDTQYF. This chain joins TRBV5-1 and TRBJ2-3; the match to TRBD2 covers 8 bases. The CDR3 covers 15 residues. The J segment lost 1 base and the V segment lost 9 bases, leaving 10 bases of the junction unmatched. Germline V gene lookup returns CDR1 SGHRS and CDR2 YFSETQ. Using reference TRBV5-1 and TRBJ2-3 for the parts outside the CDR3, the full variable domain is KAGVTQTPRYLIKTRGQQVTLSCSPISGHRSVSWYQQTPGQGLQFLFEYFSETQRNKGNFPGRFSGRQFSNSRSEMNVSTLELGDSALYLCATSDPAGGTDTQYFGPGTRLTVL.

The gene calls are TRBV19 and TRBJ1-1; D remains unclear. From germline, CDR1 is LNHDA and CDR2 SQIVND (reference sequence). Trimming cost V 5 bases and J 0 bases, with 10 bases left between them. The CDR3 is made up of 14 amino acids. The CDR3, as DNA: TGTGCCAGTAGTTCAGACCCCATGAACACTGAAGCTTTCTTT. The encoded protein is CASSSDPMNTEAFF.

This chain connects TRBV13 to TRBJ1-2, with 9 positions matching TRBD1. With 5 bases clipped from V and 4 bases from J, the junction kept 8 bases outside the gene matches. The length of the CDR3 is 15 residues. Germline-derived CDR1 and CDR2 are PRHDT and FYEKMQ (reference sequence). CDR3 DNA: TGTGCCAGCAGCCTCGGGACAGGGTCTTTCTATGGCTACACCTTC. This encodes CASSLGTGSFYGYTF.

The gene calls are TRBV7-9 and TRBJ1-1; D uncertain. Germline V gene data show CDR1 as SEHNR and CDR2 as FQNEAQ (reference sequence). V was trimmed by 5 bases and J by 7 bases, leaving 11 bases between them. There are 12 residues in the CDR3. The CDR3 region has the DNA TGTGCCAGCAGCCCCCGGGAGGGTGAAGCTTTCTTT. Amino acids: CASSPREGEAFF.

The table lists this clone with a count of one. The J gene is TRBJ2-5, the V gene TRBV5-1; no definite D call. This CDR3 comprises 15 residues. CDR1 and CDR2 from the germline V gene are SGHRS and YFSETQ. Trimming took off 4 bases at V and 4 bases at J, with 17 bases between the two ends. The CDR3 sequence: CASSPALSWRETQYF. DNA for the CDR3: TGCGCCAGCAGCCCGGCCCTCAGCTGGAGAGAGACCCAGTACTTC.

V usage is TRBV15 and J usage is TRBJ2-1; 9 bases match TRBD1. This CDR3 has 18 residues. Germline lookup yields CDR1 LNHNV and CDR2 YYDKDF (reference sequence). V shed 4 bases and J 5 bases; nucleotides not matched to a gene: 15. The CDR3 region is CATSTRIRRDRADNEQFF. The CDR3 DNA follows: TGTGCCACCAGCACCCGAATCAGGCGGGACAGGGCTGACAATGAGCAGTTCTTC.

The chain uses TRBV2 and TRBJ2-5; D is ambiguous. The CDR3 consists of 13 residues. Trimming took off 5 bases at V and 9 bases at J, with 16 bases between the two ends. Germline V gives CDR1 SNHLY, CDR2 FYNNEI. Here the CDR3 DNA reads TGTGCCAGCAGTTATGACCTGAGTAGGTCCCAGTACTTC. Translating it yields CASSYDLSRSQYF.

The chain has TRBV5-1 and TRBJ1-2, with D perhaps matching TRBD1 (6 bases). Trimming removed 0 bases from V and 4 bases from J, with 13 bases in between. The CDR3 contains 15 residues. Germline V gene sequence: CDR1 SGHRS, CDR2 YFSETQ. The CDR3 nucleotides read TGCGCCAGCAGCTTGGGGGACAACCTATTCTATGGCTACACCTTC. Translated, it gives CASSLGDNLFYGYTF.

The DNA for the CDR3 is TGTGCCAGCAGCCGGGGGTCCGTCTCGGATACGCAGTATTTT. It is translated as CASSRGSVSDTQYF. V usage is TRBV27 and J usage is TRBJ2-3; D is perhaps TRBD2 (6 bases). Germline V gives CDR1 MNHEY, CDR2 SMNVEV (reference sequence). The CDR3 has 14 residues. V was trimmed by 6 bases and J by 6 bases, leaving 16 bases between them.

The chain employs TRBV2 and TRBJ1-6; 10 positions match TRBD1. The CDR3 loop spans 21 amino acids. V was clipped by 6 bases and J by 7 bases; unmatched bases: 24. CDR1 is SNHLY and CDR2 is FYNNEI in the germline V gene. The CDR3 nucleotides read TGTGCCAGCAGACCTCATAAAGACGACAGGGGGCACCTTGCGAGCAATTCACCCCTCCACTTT. Its translation: CASRPHKDDRGHLASNSPLHF.

The rearrangement uses TRBV12-3 or TRBV12-4 and TRBJ2-1, with a possible D match to TRBD1 (5 bases). CDR3 length: 11 residues. V was pared by 10 bases and J by 9 bases, with 13 bases between. CDR3 in amino acids: CAIQGPAEQFF. CDR3 sequence (DNA): TGTGCCATTCAGGGTCCGGCTGAGCAGTTCTTC.

This clone was observed once. The V gene is TRBV18, the J gene TRBJ2-7; 8 bases agree with TRBD1. After removal of 3 bases from V and 0 bases from J, the junction contained 10 bases not matched to a gene. In germline, CDR1 is KGHSH, CDR2 LQKENI. CDR3 length: 17 residues. The CDR3 DNA reads TGTGCCAGCTCACCGGCTGTTGGACAGGGTAGCTCCTACGAGCAGTACTTC. It codes for CASSPAVGQGSSYEQYF.